Below, 14 T cell receptor beta chains from the same sample are listed, as sequenced in a study of shared clonotypes between healthy human individuals. Libraries were prepared by immunoSEQ multiplex PCR; TCRdb keeps only in-frame clonotypes and omits some of them. The table lists under 1,100,000 clones, approximately 80% of them singletons. The material sequenced was memory CD4+ T cells from PBMCs. Regarding subset: CD45RA-negative fraction. These receptors all come from a man aged 18-30 years in good health. Some clones in this sample may be carry-over from other donors' samples.

V gene TRBV18 combines with J gene TRBJ2-2; D gene unclear. The germline V gene encodes CDR1 KGHSH and CDR2 LQKENI. V gave up 6 bases and J gave up 7 bases, with 18 bases separating them. There are 15 residues in the CDR3. The CDR3 sequence: CASSPRVSGDGELFF. The CDR3 DNA reads TGTGCCAGCTCCCCCCGTGTGAGTGGCGACGGGGAGCTGTTTTTT.

This rearrangement joins TRBV7-8 to TRBJ2-5, with D perhaps TRBD1 or TRBD2 (5 bases each). The germline V and J ends were trimmed by 5 bases and 5 bases, with 18 bases remaining between them. Looked up from germline, CDR1 is SGHVS and CDR2 is FQNEAQ. The CDR3 covers 15 residues. The CDR3 here is CASSRSGTRAETQYF. CDR3 bases: TGTGCCAGCAGCCGCTCGGGGACGCGGGCGGAGACCCAGTACTTC. Full variable domain (missing parts from reference TRBV7-8 and TRBJ2-5): GAGVSQSPRYKVAKRGQDVALRCDPISGHVSLFWYQQALGQGPEFLTYFQNEAQLDKSGLPSDRFFAERPEGSVSTLKIQRTQQEDSAVYLCASSRSGTRAETQYFGPGTRLLVL.

This chain connects TRBV11-2 to TRBJ2-3; 7 bases map to TRBD2. CDR3 length: 15 residues. The J segment lost 4 bases and the V segment lost 4 bases, leaving 8 bases of the junction unmatched. Germline V gives CDR1 SGHAT, CDR2 FQNNGV. CDR3 sequence: CASSSQPTSADTQYF. In nucleotides, the CDR3 is TGTGCCAGCAGCTCTCAGCCAACTAGCGCAGATACGCAGTATTTT.

V gene TRBV7-3 combines with J gene TRBJ2-1, with 7 nucleotides matching TRBD2. CDR3 length: 16 amino acids. Losses at the gene ends were 2 bases for V and 2 bases for J; bases not matched to a gene: 6. Germline V gene lookup returns CDR1 SGHTA and CDR2 FQGTGA. The DNA for the CDR3 is TGTGCCAGCAGCTTATTTCGCGGGAGTACCTACAATGAGCAGTTCTTC. Translating it yields CASSLFRGSTYNEQFF.

A single count supports this clone. The V call is TRBV7-2, the J call TRBJ2-7; 8 positions agree with TRBD2. Germline values: CDR1 SGHTA, CDR2 FQGNSA. The CDR3 spans 15 residues. V shed 5 bases and J 3 bases; nucleotides not matched to a gene: 9. CDR3 loop: CASSRSGRANYEQYF. The CDR3 DNA reads as TGTGCCAGCAGCCGAAGCGGGAGAGCCAACTACGAGCAGTACTTC.

The chain links TRBV28 to TRBJ2-1; weak D call: TRBD2 (5 bases). The ends were cut back, 10 bases at V and 8 bases at J, with 12 bases in the middle. CDR1 MDHEN and CDR2 SYDVKM come from the germline V gene. CDR3 length: 11 residues. CDR3 region: CATRGGYEQFF. CDR3 nucleotides: TGTGCCACCCGCGGAGGCTATGAGCAGTTCTTC.

This clone was detected only a few times. DNA for the CDR3: TGTGCCATCAGTGGTACAGGGGGCGAGCAGTACTTC. It translates to CAISGTGGEQYF. V gene TRBV10-3 combines with J gene TRBJ2-7, with TRBD1 matching over 8 bases. The CDR3 consists of 12 residues. Trimming at V came to 4 bases and at J to 6 bases, leaving 2 bases not matched to a gene. Germline V CDR1 and CDR2: ENHRY, SYGVKD.

This clone was picked up many times. This sequence joins TRBV19 and TRBJ1-1; the match to TRBD1 covers 7 bases. The CDR3 spans 14 residues. CDR1 and CDR2 from the germline V gene are LNHDA and SQIVND (reference sequence). Trimming cost V 5 bases and J 4 bases; bases outside gene matches: 7. CDR3 DNA: TGTGCCAGTAGTCTACAGGGGACGAGCACTGAAGCTTTCTTT. It codes for CASSLQGTSTEAFF.

The V and J genes are TRBV6-6 and TRBJ1-2; 12 bases map to TRBD1. This CDR3 region has 16 residues. V shed 6 bases and J 1 base; nucleotides not matched to a gene: 6. The V gene's germline CDR1 is MNHNY and CDR2 SVGAGI (reference sequence). The CDR3 reads CASRIRDRGLNYGYTF. DNA of the CDR3: TGTGCCAGCAGAATCCGGGACAGGGGGCTTAACTATGGCTACACCTTC.

The V and J genes are TRBV6-6 and TRBJ2-1, with 7 bases identical to TRBD2. Trimming took 7 bases from V and 9 from J; bases not matched to a gene: 6. Germline CDR1 reads MNHNY; CDR2 reads SVGAGI (reference sequence). The CDR3 has 12 residues. The CDR3 DNA follows: TGTGCCAGCACCTTAGCGGGTGGTGAGCAGTTCTTC. Amino acids: CASTLAGGEQFF.

This chain connects TRBV6-6 to TRBJ2-1; 7 positions agree with TRBD1. The trim removed 7 bases at V and 0 bases at J, leaving 3 bases unmatched. From germline, CDR1 is MNHNY and CDR2 SVGAGI (reference sequence). This CDR3 spans 14 amino acids. The CDR3 sequence is CASIQGDSYNEQFF. The CDR3 nucleotides are TGTGCCAGCATTCAGGGGGACTCCTACAATGAGCAGTTCTTC.

This CDR3 is CASVSGRGYNEQFF. In DNA, the CDR3 is TGTGCCTCCGTGAGCGGGAGGGGCTACAATGAGCAGTTCTTC. The rearrangement joins TRBV30 to TRBJ2-1; 10 bases match TRBD2. Germline V gene lookup returns CDR1 GTSNPN and CDR2 SVGIG (reference sequence). The CDR3 consists of 14 residues. The ends lost 7 bases at V and 3 bases at J; junction bases unmatched: 6.

This clone has a single count. The chain recombines TRBV4-1 with TRBJ2-5; TRBD2 is a possible D gene (5 bases). This CDR3 spans 14 amino acids. From germline, CDR1 is MGHRA and CDR2 YSYEKL. The ends were cut back, 1 base at V and 7 bases at J, with 13 bases in the middle. The CDR3: CASSQGRREGTQYF. In nucleotides, the CDR3 is TGCGCCAGCAGCCAAGGCCGTCGGGAAGGGACCCAGTACTTC.

The CDR3 bases are TGTGCCAGCTCACCACAGGGGGCGAGTCAGCCCCAGCATTTT. Residues: CASSPQGASQPQHF. The chain couples TRBV18 to TRBJ1-5; TRBD1 agrees at 7 bases. CDR3 length equals 14 residues. CDR1 KGHSH and CDR2 LQKENI come from the germline V gene. The junction had 3 bases not matched to a gene; V was cut back by 1 base and J by 6 bases.